This T cell receptor (beta chain) was found in a study of T cell responses to AZD1222 COVID-19 vaccine. The data were produced by immunoSEQ multiplex PCR, yet TCRdb's version contains in-frame clones alone and is incomplete. Counted here are 80,000 to 100,000 clones, 85% to 95% occurring once; the ten biggest clones make up roughly 12%. In the case of this clone: Its specificity is not known.

Study observations and caveats: Spike-specific TCR breadth and depth grew following two AZD1222 doses. Mapped onto spike, vaccine-associated CD4 TCRs spanned it and were dominant at 160-218 and 743-854. Donor demographics were predominantly white British with a female majority; clonal diversity may be underestimated. Scientists sampled the repertoires only once the peak T cell response had passed.

Germline assignment: CDR1 KGHSH and CDR2 LQKENI. The CDR3 totals 15 residues. Trimming removed 4 bases from V and 1 base from J, with 13 bases in between. The source was peripheral blood, collected on day 0 of AZD1222 vaccination. The chain joins TRBV18 to TRBJ1-1; D unclear. The TCR was taken from an adult in good health. This chain's CDR3 is CASSRRSYQNTEAFF. The DNA of the CDR3 is TGTGCCAGCTCACGGCGAAGCTACCAGAACACTGAAGCTTTCTTT.